Below, 29 T cell receptor beta chains from the same sample are listed, as sequenced in a study of T cell repertoires in cytomegalovirus infection. TCRdb redid the calling of the reads with MiXCR, one entry per CDR3 protein. The table has some 220,000 distinct CDR3 sequences, around 12% seen once. Material for sequencing was PBMCs. The receptors were gathered from a human donor in good health (CMV status not recorded). Some clones in this sample may be carry-over from other donors' samples.

The chain joins TRBV29-1 to TRBJ1-5, with D unresolved. This CDR3 is 15 amino acids long. Germline V gives CDR1 SQVTM, CDR2 ANQGSEA. Trimming cost V 1 base and J 3 bases, with 13 bases left between them. CDR3 sequence (DNA): TGCAGCGTTGAAGTAAGAGGGAAGATCAATCAGCCCCAGCATTTT. Encoded protein: CSVEVRGKINQPQHF.

This clonotype showed up just a few times. No DNA is shown, since the ends of the CDR3 on it are uncertain; the CDR3 is the one TCRdb lists. The chain carries TRBV6-5 and TRBJ1-1. The CDR3 adds up to 12 amino acids, both ends counted. CDR1 is MNHEY and CDR2 is SVGAGI in the germline V gene. The CDR3 loop reads CASSTSNTEAFF.

This clonotype was seen repeatedly, ten times or more. This chain connects TRBV7-9 to TRBJ2-7; TRBD1 matches 7 bases. Per the germline V gene, CDR1 is SEHNR and CDR2 is FQNEAQ (reference sequence). This CDR3 comprises 15 residues. J lost 0 bases, V lost 5 bases, and 7 bases had no gene match. The CDR3 loop is CASSQDRVFSYEQYF. CDR3 DNA: TGTGCCAGCAGCCAAGACAGGGTTTTCTCCTACGAGCAGTACTTC.

This clonotype was counted ten times or more. This sequence joins TRBV9 and TRBJ2-3, with D hard to call. This CDR3 contains 13 residues. V was pared by 0 bases and J by 6 bases, with 8 bases between. Germline CDR1 is SGDLS and CDR2 is YYNGEE. CDR3 sequence: CASSVASKDTQYF. CDR3 sequence (DNA): TGTGCCAGCAGCGTAGCTAGTAAGGATACGCAGTATTTT.

The chain links TRBV19 to TRBJ2-2, with D perhaps given as TRBD1 or TRBD2 (7 bases each). V lost 5 bases, J lost 7 bases, and 17 bases lay in between. Germline CDR1 LNHDA, CDR2 SQIVND (reference sequence). CDR3 length equals 15 residues. For the CDR3, the DNA is TGTGCCAGTAGTTCAACAGGGGAGGGGGTCGGGGAGCTGTTTTTT. Its translation: CASSSTGEGVGELFF. The full variable domain, in which reference TRBV19 and TRBJ2-2 provide the parts outside the CDR3, is DGGITQSPKYLFRKEGQNVTLSCEQNLNHDAMYWYRQDPGQGLRLIYYSQIVNDFQKGDIAEGYSVSREKKESFPLTVTSAQKNPTAFYLCASSSTGEGVGELFFGEGSRLTVL.

This clonotype turned up a few times. The V and J genes are TRBV13 and TRBJ2-4; D is perhaps TRBD2 (5 bases). The V and J ends lost 5 bases and 6 bases respectively, with 17 bases between them. The CDR3 contains 15 residues. From germline, CDR1 is PRHDT and CDR2 FYEKMQ (reference sequence). CDR3 region: CASSPLGIRGNIQYF. Here the CDR3 DNA reads TGTGCCAGCAGCCCACTAGGAATCCGCGGAAACATTCAGTACTTC.

This clonotype was picked up many times. The chain links TRBV6-1 to TRBJ2-4, with 7 bases aligning to TRBD1. CDR1 MNHNS and CDR2 SASEGT come from the germline V gene. The CDR3 is made up of 16 amino acids. Unmatched junction bases numbered 9, after V lost 4 bases and J lost 3 bases. In DNA, the CDR3 is TGTGCCAGCAGTGCGTACAGGGGATTGGACAAAAACATTCAGTACTTC. Translating it yields CASSAYRGLDKNIQYF.

This clonotype was counted ten times or more. This chain links TRBV7-2 with TRBJ1-4; D is possibly TRBD1 (5 bases). CDR1 is SGHTA and CDR2 is FQGNSA in the germline V gene. The CDR3 covers 15 residues. Trimming removed 4 bases at V and 7 bases at J, with 16 bases between. The DNA of the CDR3 is TGTGCCAGCAGCTCCGCCGGGGCGCGCGGTGAAAAACTGTTTTTT. Translated, it gives CASSSAGARGEKLFF.

This clonotype showed up many times. The gene calls are TRBV29-1 and TRBJ1-2; perhaps TRBD1 as D (5 bases). The CDR3 runs 14 residues. CDR1 is SQVTM, CDR2 ANQGSEA, per germline. Trimming cost V 4 bases and J 4 bases, with 16 bases left between them. This chain's CDR3 is CSVAGLTPGYGYTF. CDR3 nucleotide sequence: TGCAGCGTTGCGGGGCTCACGCCCGGCTATGGCTACACCTTC.

In this sample, this clonotype turned up many times. This chain joins TRBV7-2 and TRBJ2-3, with 8 bases fitting TRBD2. V lost 5 bases, J lost 9 bases, and 7 bases stayed unmatched. The CDR3 contains 13 residues. Per the germline V gene, CDR1 is SGHTA and CDR2 is FQGNSA. The CDR3 DNA sequence: TGTGCCAGCAGCAAACAAGCGGGGGTGACGCAGTATTTT. Translating it yields CASSKQAGVTQYF. Using reference TRBV7-2 and TRBJ2-3 for the parts outside the CDR3, the full variable domain is GAGVSQSPSNKVTEKGKDVELRCDPISGHTALYWYRQSLGQGLEFLIYFQGNSAPDKSGLPSDRFSAERTGGSVSTLTIQRTQQEDSAVYLCASSKQAGVTQYFGPGTRLTVL.

This clonotype has at least ten counts. V usage is TRBV6-1 and J usage is TRBJ1-2, with D perhaps matching TRBD1 (6 bases). The germline V gene encodes CDR1 MNHNS and CDR2 SASEGT. Trimming took 6 bases from V and 8 from J, leaving 16 bases between them. CDR3 length: 13 amino acids. Written as DNA, the CDR3 is TGTGCCAGCAGCGTTGACAGGTCCGTGGGCTACACCTTC. Its translation: CASSVDRSVGYTF.

This clonotype has more than one count but fewer than ten. The V gene is TRBV9, the J gene TRBJ2-3, with no clear D. Germline lookup yields CDR1 SGDLS and CDR2 YYNGEE. Trimming cost V 0 bases and J 5 bases, with 10 bases left between them. The CDR3 spans 14 residues. The CDR3: CASSVGLPGDTQYF. DNA for the CDR3: TGTGCCAGCAGCGTAGGTCTCCCAGGAGATACGCAGTATTTT.

CDR3 region: CASSIWIAGSVKNIQYF. The CDR3 DNA follows: TGTGCCAGTAGTATATGGATAGCGGGAAGTGTAAAAAACATTCAGTACTTC. V and J are TRBV19 and TRBJ2-4, with 8 bases lining up with TRBD2. Germline V CDR1 and CDR2: LNHDA, SQIVND (reference sequence). After removal of 2 bases from V and 4 bases from J, the junction contained 10 bases not matched to a gene. The CDR3 covers 17 residues.

This clonotype was recorded a few times. This sequence joins TRBV5-1 and TRBJ2-5; D unclear. Trimming cost V 0 bases and J 4 bases, with 10 bases left between them. Germline V CDR1 and CDR2: SGHRS, YFSETQ. The CDR3 is made up of 14 amino acids. As DNA, the CDR3 is TGCGCCAGCAGCTTGGATGTGGTCGGAGAGACCCAGTACTTC. This codes for CASSLDVVGETQYF.

This clonotype was detected only a few times. The rearrangement uses TRBV7-3 and TRBJ2-2; TRBD2 matches 11 bases. Germline V gene sequence: CDR1 SGHTA, CDR2 FQGTGA. This CDR3 is built from 16 residues. The ends lost 5 bases at V and 7 bases at J; junction bases unmatched: 9. CDR3 region: CASSLYSGRASGELFF. The CDR3 nucleotides are TGTGCCAGCAGCCTCTATAGCGGGAGGGCCAGCGGGGAGCTGTTTTTT.

The chain has TRBV4-3 and TRBJ1-2; D ambiguous. V lost 4 bases to trimming and J lost 6 bases, with 15 bases between them. CDR1 and CDR2 from the germline V gene are LGHNA and YSLEER. The CDR3 length is 14 residues. The CDR3 reads CASSPRTGEHGYTF. Here the CDR3 DNA reads TGCGCCAGCAGCCCCCGAACGGGAGAGCATGGCTACACCTTC.

This clonotype was counted between two and nine times. The chain combines TRBV12-5 with TRBJ1-1; D is unresolved. Germline CDR1 and CDR2: LGHNT and FRNRAP. V was pared by 3 bases and J by 4 bases, with 6 bases between. This CDR3 has 12 residues. The CDR3 nucleotides read TGTGCTAGTGGTTTTTTCTCCACTGAAGCTTTCTTT. It is translated as CASGFFSTEAFF.

This clonotype was seen ten or more times. V and J are TRBV7-9 and TRBJ2-3; 7 bases agree with TRBD1. Losses at the gene ends were 1 base for V and 5 bases for J; bases not matched to a gene: 3. The CDR3 loop spans 14 amino acids. From germline, CDR1 is SEHNR and CDR2 FQNEAQ (reference sequence). The CDR3 DNA reads TGTGCCAGCAGCTTAGGACAGGGAATAGATACGCAGTATTTT. This gives the protein CASSLGQGIDTQYF.

V usage is TRBV19 and J usage is TRBJ1-2; D is perhaps TRBD1 (6 bases). There are 15 residues in the CDR3. V was clipped by 7 bases and J by 2 bases, with 17 bases between them. Germline V gives CDR1 LNHDA, CDR2 SQIVND (reference sequence). CDR3 nucleotides: TGTGCCAGTACCGAGACGGGGGGGCGCAACTATGGCTACACCTTC. This encodes CASTETGGRNYGYTF.

The chain is built from TRBV24-1 and TRBJ2-1, with 7 bases identical to TRBD1. The CDR3 runs to 16 residues. The junction had 8 bases not matched to a gene; V was cut back by 3 bases and J by 4 bases. Germline lookup yields CDR1 KGHDR and CDR2 SFDVKD. This CDR3 reads CATSDPGTAPYNEQFF. DNA for the CDR3: TGTGCCACCAGTGATCCCGGGACAGCGCCATACAATGAGCAGTTCTTC.

This chain joins TRBV23-1 and TRBJ2-7; D is ambiguous. TRBV23-1 is classed as an ORF, of uncertain function. The CDR3 length is 9 residues. Between the trimmed V and J ends, which lost 11 bases and 5 bases, there was a span of 7 bases. The CDR3 protein is CARTHEQYF. CDR3 nucleotides: TGCGCCCGAACCCACGAGCAGTACTTC.

This clonotype was detected ten times or more. This chain uses TRBV2 with TRBJ2-5; D gene unclear. V was trimmed by 7 bases and J by 0 bases, leaving 12 bases between them. The CDR3 loop spans 14 amino acids. CDR1 and CDR2 (germline): SNHLY, FYNNEI. The CDR3 sequence is CASTKTRNQETQYF. The DNA of the CDR3 is TGTGCCAGCACTAAGACCAGGAACCAAGAGACCCAGTACTTC.

In this sample, this clonotype turned up many times. This rearrangement joins TRBV11-1 to TRBJ2-5; tentative D call: TRBD1 (5 bases). Germline V gene lookup returns CDR1 SGHAT and CDR2 FQDESV (reference sequence). The CDR3 covers 14 residues. Between the trimmed V and J ends, which lost 5 bases and 3 bases, there was a span of 13 bases. The CDR3 loop reads CASSLGVAKETQYF. The DNA for the CDR3 is TGTGCCAGCAGCCTAGGGGTGGCCAAAGAGACCCAGTACTTC.

The V gene is TRBV28, the J gene TRBJ2-7; 9 positions match TRBD1. The CDR3 is made up of 14 amino acids. Germline trimming cut 5 bases from V and 3 bases from J; bases unmatched to any gene: 5. From germline, CDR1 is MDHEN and CDR2 SYDVKM. CDR3: CASSMTGGGYEQYF. CDR3 sequence (DNA): TGTGCCAGCAGTATGACAGGGGGGGGCTACGAGCAGTACTTC.

This sequence joins TRBV2 and TRBJ2-7; 9 bases are shared with TRBD1. The CDR3 totals 14 residues. With 4 bases clipped from V and 5 bases from J, the junction kept 6 bases outside the gene matches. CDR1 SNHLY and CDR2 FYNNEI come from the germline V gene. The CDR3 DNA reads TGTGCCAGCAGTGTCCGGGACAGGGCCCACGAGCAGTACTTC. It is translated as CASSVRDRAHEQYF. The full variable domain, rest sourced from reference TRBV2 and TRBJ2-7, is EPEVTQTPSHQVTQMGQEVILRCVPISNHLYFYWYRQILGQKVEFLVSFYNNEISEKSEIFDDQFSVERPDGSNFTLKIRSTKLEDSAMYFCASSVRDRAHEQYFGPGTRLTVT.

V and J are TRBV19 and TRBJ2-1; unclear D gene. Between the trimmed V and J ends, which lost 1 base and 7 bases, there was a span of 14 bases. CDR1 is LNHDA and CDR2 is SQIVND in the germline V gene (reference sequence). This CDR3 has 15 amino acids. The CDR3 region is CASSIGVNGVNEQFF. CDR3 in DNA: TGTGCCAGTAGTATAGGGGTGAATGGCGTTAATGAGCAGTTCTTC.

In its sample, this clonotype was seen many times. The rearrangement uses TRBV12-5 and TRBJ1-1, with unresolved D. The CDR3 runs to 15 residues. Per germline, CDR1 LGHNT and CDR2 FRNRAP. The V end lost 0 bases, the J end lost 4 bases, and 12 bases lay between the germline ends. CDR3 nucleotide sequence: TGTGCTAGTGGTTTGGTTTTTCACATCTTCACTGAAGCTTTCTTT. Translated: CASGLVFHIFTEAFF. Complete variable domain (other parts from reference TRBV12-5 and TRBJ1-1): DARVTQTPRHKVTEMGQEVTMRCQPILGHNTVFWYRQTMMQGLELLAYFRNRAPLDDSGMPKDRFSAEMPDATLATLKIQPSEPRDSAVYFCASGLVFHIFTEAFFGQGTRLTVV.

This clonotype has at least ten counts. The rearrangement links TRBV7-2 to TRBJ2-3; 10 nucleotides align to TRBD2. CDR3 length: 15 amino acids. Germline CDR1 is SGHTA and CDR2 is FQGNSA. Trimming removed 0 bases from V and 8 bases from J; junction bases left unmatched: 5. DNA for the CDR3: TGTGCCAGCAGCTTAGCGCAGGCTAGCGGGGGTACGCAGTATTTT. Protein sequence: CASSLAQASGGTQYF.

This clonotype was seen at least ten times. The chain has TRBV7-2 and TRBJ2-7; 9 nucleotides match TRBD2. CDR3 length: 15 amino acids. Germline values: CDR1 SGHTA, CDR2 FQGNSA. Unmatched junction bases numbered 8, after V lost 1 base and J lost 7 bases. Written as DNA, the CDR3 is TGTGCCAGCAGCTTAGTGCGGGGGGGCCTGGGGGAGCAGTACTTC. This translates into CASSLVRGGLGEQYF.